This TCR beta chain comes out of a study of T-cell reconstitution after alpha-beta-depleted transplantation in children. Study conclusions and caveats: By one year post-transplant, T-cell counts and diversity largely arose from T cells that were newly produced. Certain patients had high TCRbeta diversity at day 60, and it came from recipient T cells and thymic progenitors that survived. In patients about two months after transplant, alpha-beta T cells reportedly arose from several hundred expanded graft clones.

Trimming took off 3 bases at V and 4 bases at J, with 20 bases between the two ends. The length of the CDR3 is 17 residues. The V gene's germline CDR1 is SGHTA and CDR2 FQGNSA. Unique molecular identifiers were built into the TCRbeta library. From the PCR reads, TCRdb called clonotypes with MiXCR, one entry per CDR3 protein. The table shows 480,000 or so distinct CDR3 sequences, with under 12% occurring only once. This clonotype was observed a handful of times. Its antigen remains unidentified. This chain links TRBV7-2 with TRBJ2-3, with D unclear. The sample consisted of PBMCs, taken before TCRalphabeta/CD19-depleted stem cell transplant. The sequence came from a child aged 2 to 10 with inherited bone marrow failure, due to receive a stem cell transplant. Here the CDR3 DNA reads TGTGCCAGCAGCTTTGTCGGTCCCACGACGATCCCAGATACGCAGTATTTT. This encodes CASSFVGPTTIPDTQYF.